Described below is a single T cell receptor beta chain sequence and its context. It has no known antigen specificity. No much larger clone is present one base from it, and per-base qualities are unavailable. Peripheral blood CD8+ and CD4+ T cells from healthy donors, Susac syndrome patients and multiple sclerosis patients were profiled using high-throughput TCR beta sequencing. The multiple sclerosis controls were treatment-naive patients who had stable or active relapsing-remitting disease and met the revised McDonald criteria. Bulk CD8+ and CD4+ T cells were purified magnetically by negative isolation, whereas CD8+ TEMRA cells were enriched by FACS. Blood was drawn into EDTA tubes, processed within 24 hours, and PBMCs were isolated by density gradient centrifugation. PBMCs intended for TCR sequencing were frozen in liquid nitrogen and were later thawed in a 37 degrees C water bath. The sorted or isolated CD4+, CD8+ and CD8+ TEMRA cells reached a purity of at least 90%.

For CDR1 and CDR2, the germline V gene lists SGHTA and FQGNSA. V is shortened by 8 bases, J by 6 bases, and the region joining them spans 17 bases. The CDR3 holds 14 amino acids from the cysteine to the phenylalanine. Solely the CDR3 DNA is kept, with 42 bases framed from the first base. RNA was extracted using the RNeasy kit, and roughly 0.5 to 1 ug of the RNA was reverse transcribed with random hexamers. TCR beta CDR3 regions were amplified with the immunoSEQ multiplex PCR assay covering 54 Vbeta and 13 Jbeta segments. PCR amplification bias was corrected using a synthetic template baseline for primer optimization and computational correction. Per the original workflow: Only productive sequences were kept, with reads annotated to V, D and J genes according to IMGT and analyzed in immunoSEQ Analyzer. Clonality was computed as one minus Shannon entropy normalized by log2 of the number of productive unique sequences. Public and private clones were assessed among the 100 most prevalent clones of each patient and control. Clones were defined as Susac-specific if absent from the healthy and MS cohorts, from 1052 published viral clones and from other ImmuneACCESS disease sequences. The raw public reads went through TCRdb reprocessing: fastp at Q25, MiXCR clone calling, in-frame beta chains kept. Records with the same CDR3 protein are collapsed into one entry carrying the most frequent genes and DNA. Clone size and V and J calls follow TCRdb, not the original study. This sample comprises a few hundred thousand distinct CDR3 sequences, under 95% of them detected only once. Jointly, the top ten make up 0.065% of the sample.

The data were taken from a study of CD8 T cells in Susac syndrome (dated by TCRdb to between 2017 and 2020). With respect to the entire study: Repertoire sequencing was used to test whether CD8+ T cell activation and differentiation in Susac syndrome was antigen driven. Overall study results and their limits: The number of individuals in the TCR sequencing and HLA analysis was recognized as being relatively small.

The source is a human donor with multiple sclerosis. This chain is built from TRBV7-2 and TRBJ2-1; the D region possibly corresponds to TRBD2 (6 bases align). Source material: CD4+ T cells from PBMCs. The CDR3 region has the sequence CASSTGTVSNEQFF. The nucleotides are TGTGCCAGCTCTACCGGGACTGTAAGCAATGAGCAGTTCTTC.